This TCR beta chain was obtained from a study of blood T cell repertoires in COVID-19. TCRdb keeps only in-frame clones here, not all; method: immunoSEQ multiplex PCR. This sample carries 110,000 to 150,000 clones, approximately 81% of them seen once, and the ten largest clones take 5.5%. CDR3 length: 17 residues. The J segment lost 0 bases and the V segment lost 4 bases, leaving 4 bases of the junction unmatched. CDR1 is SEHNR, CDR2 FQNEAQ, per germline (reference sequence). The material sequenced was PBMCs or T cells enriched from blood (not recorded which). The source of this sequence is a man in his forties or fifties with acute COVID-19. The chain couples TRBV7-9 to TRBJ2-6, with TRBD1 matching over 9 bases. For the CDR3, the DNA is TGTGCCAGCAGCTGGCAGGGACAGGGCTCTGGGGCCAACGTCCTGACTTTC. Translation gives CASSWQGQGSGANVLTF.